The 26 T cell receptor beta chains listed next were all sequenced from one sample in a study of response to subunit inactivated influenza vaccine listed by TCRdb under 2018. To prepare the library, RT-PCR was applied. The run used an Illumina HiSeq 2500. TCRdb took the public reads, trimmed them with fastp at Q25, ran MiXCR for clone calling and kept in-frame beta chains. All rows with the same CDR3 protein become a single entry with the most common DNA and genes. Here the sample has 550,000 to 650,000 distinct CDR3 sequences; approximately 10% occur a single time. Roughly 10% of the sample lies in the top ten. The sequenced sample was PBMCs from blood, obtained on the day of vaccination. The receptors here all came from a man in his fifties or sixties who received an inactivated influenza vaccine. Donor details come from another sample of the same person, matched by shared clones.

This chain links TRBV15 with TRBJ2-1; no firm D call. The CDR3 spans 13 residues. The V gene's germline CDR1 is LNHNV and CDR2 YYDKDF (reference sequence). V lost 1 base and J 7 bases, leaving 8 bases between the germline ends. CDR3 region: CATSRVGQNEQFF. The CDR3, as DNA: TGTGCCACCAGCAGAGTAGGCCAGAATGAGCAGTTCTTC.

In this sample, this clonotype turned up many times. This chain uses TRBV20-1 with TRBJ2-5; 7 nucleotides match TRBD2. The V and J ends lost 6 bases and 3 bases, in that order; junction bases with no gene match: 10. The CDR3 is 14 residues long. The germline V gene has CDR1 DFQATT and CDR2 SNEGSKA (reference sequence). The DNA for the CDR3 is TGCAGTGCCACACGAGAGCGGGGTAAAGAGACCCAGTACTTC. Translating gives CSATRERGKETQYF.

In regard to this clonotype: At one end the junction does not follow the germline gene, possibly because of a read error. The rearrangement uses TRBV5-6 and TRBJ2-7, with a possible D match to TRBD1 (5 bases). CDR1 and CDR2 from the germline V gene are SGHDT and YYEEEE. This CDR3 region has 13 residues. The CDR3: CARSLGLPCEQYF. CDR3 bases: TGTGCCAGGAGCTTGGGGCTCCCCTGCGAGCAGTACTTC.

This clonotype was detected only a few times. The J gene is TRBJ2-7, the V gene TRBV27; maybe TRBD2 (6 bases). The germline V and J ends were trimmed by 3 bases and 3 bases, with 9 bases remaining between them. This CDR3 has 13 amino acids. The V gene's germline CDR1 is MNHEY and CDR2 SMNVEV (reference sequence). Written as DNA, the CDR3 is TGTGCCAGCAGTTTCCGCGGGATCTACGAGCAGTACTTC. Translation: CASSFRGIYEQYF.

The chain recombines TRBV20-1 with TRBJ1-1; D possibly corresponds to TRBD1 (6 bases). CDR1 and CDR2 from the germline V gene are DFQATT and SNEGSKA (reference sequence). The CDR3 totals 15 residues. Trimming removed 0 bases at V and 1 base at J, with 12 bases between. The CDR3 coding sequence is TGCAGTGCTAGAGATGGTGGGGGGGCGAACACTGAAGCTTTCTTT. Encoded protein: CSARDGGGANTEAFF.

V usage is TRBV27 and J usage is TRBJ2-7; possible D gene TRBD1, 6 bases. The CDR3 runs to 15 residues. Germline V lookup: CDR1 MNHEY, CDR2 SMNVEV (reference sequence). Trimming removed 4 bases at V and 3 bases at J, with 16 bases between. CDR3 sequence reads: CASSSGHRAVYEQYF. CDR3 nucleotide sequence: TGTGCCAGCAGTTCGGGACATCGGGCGGTCTACGAGCAGTACTTC.

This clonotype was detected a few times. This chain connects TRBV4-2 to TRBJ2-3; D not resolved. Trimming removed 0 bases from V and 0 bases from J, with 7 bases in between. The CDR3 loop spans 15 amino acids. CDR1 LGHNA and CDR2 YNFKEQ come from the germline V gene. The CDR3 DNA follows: TGTGCCAGCAGCCAAGATTCTGGAAGCACAGATACGCAGTATTTT. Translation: CASSQDSGSTDTQYF.

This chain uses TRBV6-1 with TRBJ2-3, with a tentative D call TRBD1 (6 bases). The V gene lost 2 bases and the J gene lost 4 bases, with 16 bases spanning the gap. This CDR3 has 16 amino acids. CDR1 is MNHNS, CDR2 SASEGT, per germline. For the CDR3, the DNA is TGTGCCAGCAGTGAACGGAGGACAGCGTTGTCAGATACGCAGTATTTT. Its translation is CASSERRTALSDTQYF.

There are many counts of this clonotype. The CDR3 DNA reads TGTGCCAGCAGTTACAGGGACCCAGGCGCCACCTATCCTTATGGCTACACCTTC. It specifies CASSYRDPGATYPYGYTF. The chain links TRBV6-2 or TRBV6-3 to TRBJ1-2; the D gene is possibly TRBD1 (5 bases). Trimming removed 2 bases at V and 5 bases at J, with 24 bases between. CDR1 and CDR2 (germline): MNHEY, SVGEGT. The length of the CDR3 is 18 residues.

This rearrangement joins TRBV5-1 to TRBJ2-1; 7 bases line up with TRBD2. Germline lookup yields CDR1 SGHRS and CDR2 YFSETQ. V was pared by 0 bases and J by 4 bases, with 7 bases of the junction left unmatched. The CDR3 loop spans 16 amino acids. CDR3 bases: TGCGCCAGCAGCTTGGAAGGACTAGTTGTGTACAATGAGCAGTTCTTC. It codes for CASSLEGLVVYNEQFF.

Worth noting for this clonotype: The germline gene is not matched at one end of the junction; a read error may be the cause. CDR3 in amino acids: CASSLVQGAEAFF. CDR3 nucleotide sequence: TGCGCCAGCAGCTTGGTACAGGGGGCTGAGGCTTTCTTT. This chain connects TRBV5-1 to TRBJ1-1; 9 bases agree with TRBD1. The germline V gene has CDR1 SGHRS and CDR2 YFSETQ. This CDR3 has 13 amino acids.

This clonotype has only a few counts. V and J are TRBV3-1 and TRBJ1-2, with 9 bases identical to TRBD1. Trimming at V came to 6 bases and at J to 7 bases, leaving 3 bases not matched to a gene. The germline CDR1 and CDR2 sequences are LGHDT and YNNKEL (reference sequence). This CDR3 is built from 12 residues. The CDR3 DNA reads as TGTGCCAGCAGGCAGGACAGGGGTGGCTACACCTTC. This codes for CASRQDRGGYTF.

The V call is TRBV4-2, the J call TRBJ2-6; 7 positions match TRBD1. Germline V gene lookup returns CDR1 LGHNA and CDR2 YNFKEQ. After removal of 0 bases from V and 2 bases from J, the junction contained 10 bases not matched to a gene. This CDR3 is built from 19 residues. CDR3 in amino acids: CASSQDSRAGGPGANVLTF. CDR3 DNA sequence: TGTGCCAGCAGCCAAGATTCTAGGGCAGGGGGTCCTGGGGCCAACGTCCTGACTTTC.

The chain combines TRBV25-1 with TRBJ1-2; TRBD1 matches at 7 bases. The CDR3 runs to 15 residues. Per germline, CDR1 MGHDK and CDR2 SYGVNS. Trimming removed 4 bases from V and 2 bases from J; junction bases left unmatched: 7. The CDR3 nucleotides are TGTGCCAGCAGTGCTGACAGGGAATTAAACTATGGCTACACCTTC. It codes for CASSADRELNYGYTF.

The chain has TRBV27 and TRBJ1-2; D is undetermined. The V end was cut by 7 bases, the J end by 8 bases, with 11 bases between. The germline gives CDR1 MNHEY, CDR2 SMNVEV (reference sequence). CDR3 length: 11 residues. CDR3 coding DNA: TGTGCCAGCATGGCCAACGACGGCTACACCTTC. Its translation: CASMANDGYTF.

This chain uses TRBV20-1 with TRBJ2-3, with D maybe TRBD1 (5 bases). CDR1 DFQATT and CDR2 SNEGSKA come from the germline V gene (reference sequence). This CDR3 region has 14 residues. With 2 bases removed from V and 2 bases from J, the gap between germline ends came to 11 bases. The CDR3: CSARKGELTDTQYF. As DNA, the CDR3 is TGCAGTGCTAGAAAAGGGGAACTCACAGATACGCAGTATTTT.

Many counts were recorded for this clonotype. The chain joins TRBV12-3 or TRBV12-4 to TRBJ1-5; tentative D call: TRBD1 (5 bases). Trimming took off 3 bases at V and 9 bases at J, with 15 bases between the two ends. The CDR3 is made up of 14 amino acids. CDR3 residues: CASSLGRERVPQHF. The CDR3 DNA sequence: TGTGCCAGCAGTTTGGGCAGGGAGAGGGTGCCCCAGCATTTT.

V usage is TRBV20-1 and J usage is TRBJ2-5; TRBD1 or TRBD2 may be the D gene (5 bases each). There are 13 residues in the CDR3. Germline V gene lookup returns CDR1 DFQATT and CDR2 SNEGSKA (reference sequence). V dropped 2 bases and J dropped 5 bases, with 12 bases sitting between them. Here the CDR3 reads CSARFPGTETQYF. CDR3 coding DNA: TGCAGTGCTAGATTTCCAGGGACGGAGACCCAGTACTTC.

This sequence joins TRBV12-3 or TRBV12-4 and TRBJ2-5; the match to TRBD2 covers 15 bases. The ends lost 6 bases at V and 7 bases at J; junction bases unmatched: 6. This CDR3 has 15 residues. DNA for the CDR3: TGTGCCAGCAGATACGGACTAGCGGGAGGGGGGACCCAGTACTTC. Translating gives CASRYGLAGGGTQYF.

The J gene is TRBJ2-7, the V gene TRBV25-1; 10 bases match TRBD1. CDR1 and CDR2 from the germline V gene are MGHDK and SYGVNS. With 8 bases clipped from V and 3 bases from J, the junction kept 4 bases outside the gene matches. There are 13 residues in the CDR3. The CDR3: CASSGTGDYEQYF. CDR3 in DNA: TGTGCCAGCTCCGGGACAGGGGACTACGAGCAGTACTTC.

CDR3 sequence reads: CASSHRRGGPDTQYF. The DNA for the CDR3 is TGTGCCAGCAGCCATCGCCGAGGGGGGCCAGATACGCAGTATTTT. The V and J genes are TRBV14 and TRBJ2-3; tentatively, D is TRBD1 or TRBD2 (6 bases each). The CDR3 extends over 15 amino acids. Trimming stripped 3 bases from V and 4 bases from J, with 14 bases between. CDR1 is SGHDN and CDR2 is FVKESK in the germline V gene.

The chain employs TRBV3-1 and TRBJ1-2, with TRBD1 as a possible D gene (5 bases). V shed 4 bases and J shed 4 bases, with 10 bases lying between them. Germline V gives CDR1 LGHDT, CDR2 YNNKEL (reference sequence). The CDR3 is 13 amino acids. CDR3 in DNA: TGTGCCAGCAGCCGGGCAGGGAGCTATGGCTACACCTTC. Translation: CASSRAGSYGYTF. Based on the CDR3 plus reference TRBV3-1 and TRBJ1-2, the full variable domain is DTAVSQTPKYLVTQMGNDKSIKCEQNLGHDTMYWYKQDSKKFLKIMFSYNNKELIINETVPNRFSPKSPDKAHLNLHINSLELGDSAVYFCASSRAGSYGYTFGSGTRLTVV.

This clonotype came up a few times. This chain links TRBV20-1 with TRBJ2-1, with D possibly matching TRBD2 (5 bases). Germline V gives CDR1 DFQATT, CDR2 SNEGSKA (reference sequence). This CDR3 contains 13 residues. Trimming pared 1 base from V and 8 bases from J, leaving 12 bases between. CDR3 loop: CSARAPFGDEQFF. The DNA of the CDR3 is TGCAGTGCTAGAGCCCCATTCGGGGATGAGCAGTTCTTC.

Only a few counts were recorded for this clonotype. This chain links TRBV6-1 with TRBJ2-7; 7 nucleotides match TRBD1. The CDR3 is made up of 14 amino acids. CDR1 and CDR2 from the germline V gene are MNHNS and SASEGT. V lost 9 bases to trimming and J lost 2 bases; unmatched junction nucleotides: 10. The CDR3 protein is CASGVEQGTYEQYF. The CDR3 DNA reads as TGTGCCAGTGGGGTGGAACAGGGGACCTACGAGCAGTACTTC.

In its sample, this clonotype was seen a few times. The CDR3 region is CASSLALGGGQNEQFF. The CDR3, as DNA: TGTGCCAGCAGCTTAGCGCTAGGGGGCGGGCAAAATGAGCAGTTCTTC. V gene TRBV7-2 combines with J gene TRBJ2-1; 7 bases are shared with TRBD1. Trimming took 0 bases from V and 7 from J; bases not matched to a gene: 9. CDR1 and CDR2 from the germline V gene are SGHTA and FQGNSA. The CDR3 totals 16 residues.

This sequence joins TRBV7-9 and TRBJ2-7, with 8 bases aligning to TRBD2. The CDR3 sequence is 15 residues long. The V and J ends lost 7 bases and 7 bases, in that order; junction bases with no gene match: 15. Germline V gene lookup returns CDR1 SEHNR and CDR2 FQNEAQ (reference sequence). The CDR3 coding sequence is TGTGCCAGCACCAGGTACTACGCGGGAGGTGAGGAGCAGTACTTC. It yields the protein CASTRYYAGGEEQYF.